A selection of T cell receptor beta chains follows, all from one sample in a study of T-cell memory formation after mild COVID-19. TCRdb ran MiXCR on the 5' RACE reads and lists one entry per CDR3 protein. This sample carries about 150,000 distinct CDR3 sequences, about 15% of them seen once, and the ten largest clones take 14%. The source material was PBMCs or a T cell subset sorted from them (not recorded which). These receptors were collected from an adult woman who had mild COVID-19 (a few samples of this study predate the infection). Cell type and time point are not known. Each CDR3 is given with its conserved first and last residue. A D gene is named only where the DNA matches it firmly. A row's size may be missing; if present it is once, few, many or a size class.

TGCGCCAGCAGCCAAGATCTGGGCGGCCCCAACGAGCAGTACTTC	CASSQDLGGPNEQYF	.	.	TRBJ2-7	TRBV4-3
TGCGCCAGCAGCTTGGAAAGTTCAGATACGCAGTATTTT	CASSLESSDTQYF	.	many	TRBJ2-3	TRBV5-1
TGTGCCACCAGTGATCTAAGGGGTTACGAGCAGTACTTC	CATSDLRGYEQYF	.	.	TRBJ2-7	TRBV24-1
TGTGCCAGCAGCCCCCTGGGGCAGCCGAACACTGAAGCTTTCTTT	CASSPLGQPNTEAFF	.	few	TRBJ1-1	TRBV9
TGTGCCAGCAGTCACGGACAGGGAGATAGCAATCAGCCCCAGCATTTT	CASSHGQGDSNQPQHF	TRBD1	once	TRBJ1-5	TRBV12-3/TRBV12-4
TGCGCCAGCAGCCCGACCGGGACAGGCTATGGCTACACCTTC	CASSPTGTGYGYTF	TRBD1	.	TRBJ1-2	TRBV4-1
TGCGCCAGCAGCCAAGATATGACAGCGACAGACACAGATACGCAGTATTTT	CASSQDMTATDTDTQYF	.	.	TRBJ2-3	TRBV4-1
TGCAGCGTTGAAGATCAACTAGCGGGGGGGACAGATACGCAGTATTTT	CSVEDQLAGGTDTQYF	TRBD2	few	TRBJ2-3	TRBV29-1
TGCGCCAGCAGCCAAGTGGCAGGGGCGGAGGAGACCCAGTACTTC	CASSQVAGAEETQYF	.	.	TRBJ2-5	TRBV4-1
TGCGCCAGCAGATCCCGGACAAGCCAAGAGACCCAGTACTTC	CASRSRTSQETQYF	.	few	TRBJ2-5	TRBV5-1
TGTGCCAGCAGCCGGGACAGAATCGACGAGCAGTACTTC	CASSRDRIDEQYF	TRBD1	.	TRBJ2-7	TRBV5-5
TGTGCCAGCAGCTTAGCCGCGCTGTATGGCTACACCTTC	CASSLAALYGYTF	.	once	TRBJ1-2	TRBV7-8
TGCAGTGCAAAGCTCCCCCAGGGTCTGACCACTGAAGCTTTCTTT	CSAKLPQGLTTEAFF	.	.	TRBJ1-1	TRBV20-1
TGCGACAGCAGCCAAGGATACCCAGGTAGCCAGCCCCAGCATTTT	CDSSQGYPGSQPQHF	.	.	TRBJ1-5	TRBV4-3
TGCGCCAGCAGCTTGGTCAGGGGGAATAGCAATCAGCCCCAGCATTTT	CASSLVRGNSNQPQHF	TRBD1	.	TRBJ1-5	TRBV5-1
TGTGCCAGCAGTGAATGGTCTGATGGGGGCCCCTCTGGAAACACCATATATTTT	CASSEWSDGGPSGNTIYF	.	few	TRBJ1-3	TRBV25-1
TGTGCCAGCAGCTTCGGGTTTGGGGCAAGAGAGACCCAGTACTTC	CASSFGFGARETQYF	.	.	TRBJ2-5	TRBV11-2